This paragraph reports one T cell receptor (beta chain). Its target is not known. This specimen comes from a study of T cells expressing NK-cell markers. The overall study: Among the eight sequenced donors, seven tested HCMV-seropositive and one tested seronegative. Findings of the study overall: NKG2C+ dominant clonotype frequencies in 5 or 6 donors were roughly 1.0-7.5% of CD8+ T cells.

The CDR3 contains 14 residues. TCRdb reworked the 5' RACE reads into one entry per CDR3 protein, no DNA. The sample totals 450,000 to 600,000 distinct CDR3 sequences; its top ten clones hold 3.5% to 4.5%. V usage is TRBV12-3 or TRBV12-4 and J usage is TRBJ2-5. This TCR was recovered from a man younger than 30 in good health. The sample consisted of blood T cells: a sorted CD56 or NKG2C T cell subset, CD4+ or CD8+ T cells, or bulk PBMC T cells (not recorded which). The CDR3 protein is CASSFQRNSGTQYF.